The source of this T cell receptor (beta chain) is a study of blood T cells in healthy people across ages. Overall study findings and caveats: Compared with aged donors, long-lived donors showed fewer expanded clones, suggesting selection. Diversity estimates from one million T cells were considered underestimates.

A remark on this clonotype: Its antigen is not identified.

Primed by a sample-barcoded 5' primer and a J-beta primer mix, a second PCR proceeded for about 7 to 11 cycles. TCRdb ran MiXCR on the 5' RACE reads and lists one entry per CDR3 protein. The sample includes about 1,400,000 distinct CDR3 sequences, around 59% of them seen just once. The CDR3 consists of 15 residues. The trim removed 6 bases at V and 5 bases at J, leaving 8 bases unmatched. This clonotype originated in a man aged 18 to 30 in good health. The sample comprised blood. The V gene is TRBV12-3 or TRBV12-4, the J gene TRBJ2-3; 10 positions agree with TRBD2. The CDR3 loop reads CASRNSGGSGDTQYF. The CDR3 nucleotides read TGTGCCAGCAGAAATAGCGGGGGGAGTGGAGATACGCAGTATTTT.